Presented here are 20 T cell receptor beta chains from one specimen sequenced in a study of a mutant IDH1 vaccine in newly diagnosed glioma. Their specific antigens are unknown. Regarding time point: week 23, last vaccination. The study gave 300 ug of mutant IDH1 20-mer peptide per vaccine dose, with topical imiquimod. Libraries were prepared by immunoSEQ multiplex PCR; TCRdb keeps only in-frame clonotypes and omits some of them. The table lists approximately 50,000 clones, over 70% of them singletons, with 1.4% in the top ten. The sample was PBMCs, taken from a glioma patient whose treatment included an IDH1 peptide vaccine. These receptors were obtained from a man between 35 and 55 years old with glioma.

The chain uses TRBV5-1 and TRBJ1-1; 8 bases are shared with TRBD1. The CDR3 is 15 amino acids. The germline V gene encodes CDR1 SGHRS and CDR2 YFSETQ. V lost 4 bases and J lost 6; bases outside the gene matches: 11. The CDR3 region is CASSTTGGAEPEAFF. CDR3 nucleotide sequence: TGCGCCAGCAGCACAACAGGGGGGGCCGAACCTGAAGCTTTCTTT.

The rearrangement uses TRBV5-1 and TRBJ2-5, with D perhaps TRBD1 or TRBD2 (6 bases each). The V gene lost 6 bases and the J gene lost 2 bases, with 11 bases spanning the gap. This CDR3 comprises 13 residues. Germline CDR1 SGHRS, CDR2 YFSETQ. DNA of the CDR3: TGCGCCAGCATCACAGGGACTCAAGAGACCCAGTACTTC. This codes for CASITGTQETQYF.

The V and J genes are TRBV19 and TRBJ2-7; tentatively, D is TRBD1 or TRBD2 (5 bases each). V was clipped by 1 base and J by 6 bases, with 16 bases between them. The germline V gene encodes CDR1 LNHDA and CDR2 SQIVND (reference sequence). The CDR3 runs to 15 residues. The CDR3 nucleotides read TGTGCCAGTAGTATAGGTGACGGGGCCCCCTGCGAGCAGTACTTC. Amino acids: CASSIGDGAPCEQYF.

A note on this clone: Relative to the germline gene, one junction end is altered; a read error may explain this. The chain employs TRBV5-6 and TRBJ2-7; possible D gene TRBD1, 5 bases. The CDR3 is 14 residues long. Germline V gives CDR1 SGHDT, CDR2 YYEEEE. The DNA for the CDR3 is TGTGCCAGCGGCTTAAGGGGAAATACCTACGAGCAGTACTTC. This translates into CASGLRGNTYEQYF.

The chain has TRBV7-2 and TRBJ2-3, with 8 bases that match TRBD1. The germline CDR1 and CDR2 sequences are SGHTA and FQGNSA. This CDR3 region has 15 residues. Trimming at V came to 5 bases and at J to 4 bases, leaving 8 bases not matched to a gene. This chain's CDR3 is CASSTGGLAADTQYF. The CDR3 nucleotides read TGTGCCAGCAGCACAGGGGGACTGGCGGCAGATACGCAGTATTTT.

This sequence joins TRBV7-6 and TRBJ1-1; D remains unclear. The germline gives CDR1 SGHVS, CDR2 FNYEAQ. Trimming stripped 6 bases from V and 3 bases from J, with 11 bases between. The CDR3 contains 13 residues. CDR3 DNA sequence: TGTGCCAGCAGTTATACCATATACACTGAAGCTTTCTTT. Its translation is CASSYTIYTEAFF.

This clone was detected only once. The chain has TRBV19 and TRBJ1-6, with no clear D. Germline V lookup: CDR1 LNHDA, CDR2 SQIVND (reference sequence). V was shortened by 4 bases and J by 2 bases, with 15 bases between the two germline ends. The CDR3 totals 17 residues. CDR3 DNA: TGTGCCAGTAGTACCCTACCCTCAAGACCCTATAATTCACCCCTCCACTTT. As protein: CASSTLPSRPYNSPLHF.

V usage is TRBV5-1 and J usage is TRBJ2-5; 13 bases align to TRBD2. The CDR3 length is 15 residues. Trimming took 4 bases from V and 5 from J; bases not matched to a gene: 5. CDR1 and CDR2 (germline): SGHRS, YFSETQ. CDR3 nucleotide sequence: TGCGCCAGCAGCACTAGCGGGAGGGCCACGGAGACCCAGTACTTC. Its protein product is CASSTSGRATETQYF.

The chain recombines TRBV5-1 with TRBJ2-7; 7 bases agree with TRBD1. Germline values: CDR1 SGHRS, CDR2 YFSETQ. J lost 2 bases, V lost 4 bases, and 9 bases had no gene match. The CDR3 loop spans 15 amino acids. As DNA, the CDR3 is TGCGCCAGCAGCCCCGGGACAGCAAACCCCTACGAGCAGTACTTC. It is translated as CASSPGTANPYEQYF.

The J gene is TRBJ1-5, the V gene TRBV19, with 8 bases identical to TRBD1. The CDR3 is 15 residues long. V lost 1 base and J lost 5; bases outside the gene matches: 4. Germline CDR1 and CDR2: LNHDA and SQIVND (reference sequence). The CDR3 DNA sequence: TGTGCCAGTAGTATAGCCAACAGGGGGGATCAGCCCCAGCATTTT. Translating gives CASSIANRGDQPQHF.

CDR3 bases: TGTGCCAGCAGCGTGGTGCTACTAGCGGCCTACAATGAGCAGTTCTTC. Translation: CASSVVLLAAYNEQFF. The chain is built from TRBV5-8 and TRBJ2-1; 8 bases are shared with TRBD2. V lost 4 bases and J lost 2; bases outside the gene matches: 8. Germline V gene lookup returns CDR1 SGHTS and CDR2 YDEGEE. The CDR3 extends over 16 amino acids.

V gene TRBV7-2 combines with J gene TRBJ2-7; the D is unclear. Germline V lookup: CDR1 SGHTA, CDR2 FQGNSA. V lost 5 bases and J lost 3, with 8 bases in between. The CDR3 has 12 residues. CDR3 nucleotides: TGTGCCAGCAGCCTCTTCGTCTACGAGCAGTACTTC. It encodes CASSLFVYEQYF.

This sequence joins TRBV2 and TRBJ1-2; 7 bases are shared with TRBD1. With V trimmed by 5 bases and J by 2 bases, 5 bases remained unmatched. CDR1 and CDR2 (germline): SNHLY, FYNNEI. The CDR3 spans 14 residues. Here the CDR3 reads CASSLQGGNYGYTF. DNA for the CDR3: TGTGCCAGCAGTCTCCAGGGGGGGAACTATGGCTACACCTTC.

CDR3 DNA: TGTGCCAGCAGTAACACTAGCGGGAGGAAGCAGTACTTC. Translation: CASSNTSGRKQYF. The chain uses TRBV27 and TRBJ2-7, with 12 bases aligning to TRBD2. CDR1 is MNHEY, CDR2 SMNVEV, per germline (reference sequence). The ends lost 5 bases at V and 8 bases at J; junction bases unmatched: 4. The CDR3 has 13 amino acids.

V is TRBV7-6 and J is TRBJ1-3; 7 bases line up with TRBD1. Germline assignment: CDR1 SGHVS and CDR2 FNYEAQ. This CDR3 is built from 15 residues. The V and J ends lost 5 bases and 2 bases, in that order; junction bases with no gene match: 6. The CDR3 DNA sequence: TGTGCCAGCAGCGGATACAGGGGACCTGGAAACACCATATATTTT. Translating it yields CASSGYRGPGNTIYF.

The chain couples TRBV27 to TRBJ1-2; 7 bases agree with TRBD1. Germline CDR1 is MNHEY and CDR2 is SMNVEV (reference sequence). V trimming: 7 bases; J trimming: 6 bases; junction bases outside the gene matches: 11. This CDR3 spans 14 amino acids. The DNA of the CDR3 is TGTGCCAGCACCCGACCGGGGCAGGGGGATGGCTACACCTTC. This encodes CASTRPGQGDGYTF.

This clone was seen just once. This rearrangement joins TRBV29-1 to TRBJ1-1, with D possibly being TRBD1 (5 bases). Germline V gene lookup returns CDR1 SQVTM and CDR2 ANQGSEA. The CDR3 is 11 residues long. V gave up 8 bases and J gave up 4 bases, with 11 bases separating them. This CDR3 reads CSSADSTEAFF. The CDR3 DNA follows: TGCAGCTCCGCCGACAGCACTGAAGCTTTCTTT.

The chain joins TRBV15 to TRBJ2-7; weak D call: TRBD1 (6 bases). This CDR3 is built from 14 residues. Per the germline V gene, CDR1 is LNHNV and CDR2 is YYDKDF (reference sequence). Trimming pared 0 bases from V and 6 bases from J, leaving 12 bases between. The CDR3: CATSRDRGLREQYF. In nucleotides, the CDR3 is TGTGCCACCAGCAGAGACAGGGGCCTGCGCGAGCAGTACTTC.

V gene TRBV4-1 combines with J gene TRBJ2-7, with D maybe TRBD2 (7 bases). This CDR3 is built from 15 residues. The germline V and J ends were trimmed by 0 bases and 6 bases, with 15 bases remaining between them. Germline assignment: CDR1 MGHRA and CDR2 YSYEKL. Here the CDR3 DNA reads TGCGCCAGCAGCCAAGATGGGGGGGGCGGGGTCGAGCAGTACTTC. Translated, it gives CASSQDGGGGVEQYF.

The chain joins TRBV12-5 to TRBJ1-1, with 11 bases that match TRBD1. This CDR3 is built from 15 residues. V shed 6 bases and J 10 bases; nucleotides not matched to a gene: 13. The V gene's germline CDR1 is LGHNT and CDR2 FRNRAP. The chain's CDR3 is CASGPGTGGSWAAFF. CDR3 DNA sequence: TGTGCTAGTGGACCCGGGACAGGGGGGTCTTGGGCAGCTTTCTTT.